The next 10 T cell receptor beta chains were all read from a single sample in a study of vaccination and CD4 T cells after COVID-19. No antigen has been assigned to these receptors. Treatment in this sample: approximately nine-day PBMC culture with coronavirus spike peptide pools or control peptides (ViraFEST assay). Sequenced with the Oncomine TCR Beta short-read assay was DNA taken from cultured CD4+ T cells. TCRdb called the PCR reads again in MiXCR, with one record for every CDR3 protein. Here the sample spans about 11,000 distinct CDR3 sequences, 45% to 50% being singletons. Sequenced material: cultured CD4+ T cells from blood, taken after SARS-CoV-2 vaccination. These receptors originate from a human donor with COVID-19.

Only a few counts were recorded for this clonotype. The DNA for the CDR3 is TGCAGTGCTAGTCCCCCTGGGGCCAACGTCCTGACTTTC. It is translated as CSASPPGANVLTF. The V gene is TRBV20-1, the J gene TRBJ2-6; no clear D. Germline CDR1 is DFQATT and CDR2 is SNEGSKA (reference sequence). The V and J ends lost 3 bases and 2 bases respectively, with 5 bases between them. The CDR3 length is 13 residues.

This clonotype was counted a few times. A junction end diverges from the germline sequence, so it may reflect a read error. J is TRBJ2-5 and V is TRBV7-7, with D tentatively TRBD2 (6 bases). The CDR3 contains 15 residues. CDR1 SSHAT and CDR2 FNYEAQ come from the germline V gene (reference sequence). Here the CDR3 DNA reads TGTGCTAGCAGCTTAGATTCGCGGGGTGCCGAGACCCAGTACTTC. Its protein is CASSLDSRGAETQYF.

The chain links TRBV19 to TRBJ1-2; D is unresolved. CDR3 size: 11 residues. V was cut by 7 bases and J by 3 bases, with 6 bases left in between. From germline, CDR1 is LNHDA and CDR2 SQIVND (reference sequence). Here the CDR3 DNA reads TGTGCCAGTACCCAGTACTATGGCTACACCTTC. Its protein product is CASTQYYGYTF.

This clonotype was detected only a few times. The chain employs TRBV7-2 and TRBJ2-3; D uncertain. Germline V gives CDR1 SGHTA, CDR2 FQGNSA. With 5 bases removed from V and 0 bases from J, the gap between germline ends came to 9 bases. This CDR3 spans 14 amino acids. CDR3 in DNA: TGTGCCAGCAGCCTCCTCCCGAGCACAGATACGCAGTATTTT. It encodes CASSLLPSTDTQYF.

In DNA, the CDR3 is TGTGCCAGCAGCATGACTAGCGGCCTGAGCTCCTACGAGCAGTACTTC. The encoded protein is CASSMTSGLSSYEQYF. The V gene is TRBV7-6, the J gene TRBJ2-7; TRBD2 agrees at 9 bases. Germline CDR1 and CDR2: SGHVS and FNYEAQ. V shed 5 bases, J shed 0 bases, and the junction held 8 bases outside the gene matches. The CDR3 has 16 amino acids.

The genes are TRBV5-4 and TRBJ2-2; 9 bases fit TRBD1. The germline V gene has CDR1 SGHNT and CDR2 YYREEE (reference sequence). V gave up 4 bases and J gave up 9 bases; unmatched junction bases: 7. The CDR3 loop spans 14 amino acids. The CDR3 sequence is CASSTGQGLRELFF. The CDR3 DNA follows: TGTGCCAGCAGCACCGGACAGGGGTTGAGGGAGCTGTTTTTT.

The V gene is TRBV27, the J gene TRBJ2-2; the D gene is possibly TRBD1 (5 bases). Germline-derived CDR1 and CDR2 are MNHEY and SMNVEV (reference sequence). The CDR3 loop spans 16 amino acids. V was shortened by 5 bases and J by 1 base, with 14 bases between the two germline ends. CDR3: CASSAARQLNTGELFF. The CDR3 DNA is TGTGCCAGCAGTGCGGCCCGACAGCTGAACACCGGGGAGCTGTTTTTT.

The rearrangement uses TRBV25-1 and TRBJ2-7, with D unresolved. Trimming left V 3 bases short and J 3 bases short, with 6 bases between. CDR1 is MGHDK and CDR2 is SYGVNS in the germline V gene. This CDR3 region has 12 residues. The CDR3 spells CASSEDFYEQYF. The CDR3, as DNA: TGTGCCAGCAGTGAGGATTTCTACGAGCAGTACTTC.

This clonotype appeared a single time. The gene calls are TRBV19 and TRBJ1-4, with 9 nucleotides matching TRBD1. CDR1 LNHDA and CDR2 SQIVND come from the germline V gene (reference sequence). This CDR3 spans 14 amino acids. Trimming cost V 11 bases and J 7 bases; bases outside gene matches: 11. The CDR3 coding sequence is TGTGCCTGCCGGGACAGGGCTCGGGGTGAAAAACTGTTTTTT. It is translated as CACRDRARGEKLFF. Variable domain in full (rest from reference TRBV19 and TRBJ1-4): DGGITQSPKYLFRKEGQNVTLSCEQNLNHDAMYWYRQDPGQGLRLIYYSQIVNDFQKGDIAEGYSVSREKKESFPLTVTSAQKNPTAFYLCACRDRARGEKLFFGSGTQLSVL.

This clonotype was found a few times. This chain links TRBV7-2 with TRBJ1-2; D is uncertain. This CDR3 contains 14 residues. The V end lost 5 bases, the J end lost 4 bases, and 14 bases lay between the germline ends. Germline V gene data show CDR1 as SGHTA and CDR2 as FQGNSA. CDR3 amino acids: CASSERGSFYGYTF. The CDR3 DNA sequence: TGTGCCAGCAGCGAACGCGGGTCTTTCTATGGCTACACCTTC.